The 18 T cell receptor beta chains listed next were all sequenced from one sample in a study of blood T cell repertoires in COVID-19. Assay: immunoSEQ multiplex PCR; the TCRdb copy retains only in-frame clones and omits some. The data hold about 63,000 clones, with approximately 87% observed a single time. Source material: peripheral blood. Every receptor here comes from a man aged 45-65 years with active COVID-19.

DNA for the CDR3: TGTGCCAGCAGTTACTTTGGACAGTCAACTTACGAGCAGTACTTC. It encodes CASSYFGQSTYEQYF. The genes are TRBV6-2 or TRBV6-3 and TRBJ2-7; D is possibly TRBD1 (6 bases). V gave up 1 base and J gave up 4 bases, with 14 bases separating them. Per the germline V gene, CDR1 is MNHEY and CDR2 is SVGEGT. There are 15 residues in the CDR3.

The chain carries TRBV6-5 and TRBJ1-2, with 8 bases aligning to TRBD1. Germline loops: CDR1 MNHEY, CDR2 SVGAGI. This CDR3 is 14 amino acids long. Germline trimming cut 10 bases from V and 8 bases from J; bases unmatched to any gene: 15. This CDR3 reads CAIRNPGQAWGYTF. The CDR3 DNA reads as TGTGCCATCCGTAATCCGGGACAGGCGTGGGGCTACACCTTC.

The chain is built from TRBV7-3 and TRBJ2-1; D remains ambiguous. This CDR3 spans 19 amino acids. The V end lost 5 bases, the J end lost 3 bases, and 26 bases lay between the germline ends. The germline V gene encodes CDR1 SGHTA and CDR2 FQGTGA. The CDR3 sequence is CASSPLPVSRLDDYNEQFF. The CDR3 DNA follows: TGTGCCAGCAGCCCCCTCCCCGTAAGCCGGCTAGACGACTACAATGAGCAGTTCTTC.

The rearrangement joins TRBV18 to TRBJ2-7, with 7 positions matching TRBD1. This CDR3 spans 15 amino acids. In germline, CDR1 is KGHSH, CDR2 LQKENI. V was pared by 2 bases and J by 3 bases, with 7 bases of the junction left unmatched. CDR3: CASSPFLDRNYEQYF. CDR3 sequence (DNA): TGTGCCAGCTCACCATTTTTGGACAGGAACTACGAGCAGTACTTC. Supplemented by reference TRBV18 and TRBJ2-7, the full variable domain reads NAGVMQNPRHLVRRRGQEARLRCSPMKGHSHVYWYRQLPEEGLKFMVYLQKENIIDESGMPKERFSAEFPKEGPSILRIQQVVRGDSAAYFCASSPFLDRNYEQYFGPGTRLTVT.

This chain uses TRBV11-3 with TRBJ2-3, with D unclear. The CDR3 totals 14 residues. The germline V gene encodes CDR1 SGHNT and CDR2 YENEEA. V lost 1 base to trimming and J lost 4 bases, with 9 bases between them. CDR3 sequence: CASSLGAISDTQYF. CDR3 DNA: TGTGCCAGCAGCTTAGGGGCCATCTCAGATACGCAGTATTTT.

The chain combines TRBV3-1 (or the pseudogene TRBV3-2) with TRBJ1-5; possibly TRBD1 for D (5 bases). This CDR3 region has 17 residues. In germline, CDR1 is LGHDT, CDR2 YNNKEL (reference sequence). V was trimmed by 4 bases and J by 2 bases, leaving 18 bases between them. CDR3 in amino acids: CASSPAEPGSGNQPQHF. The CDR3 nucleotides are TGTGCCAGCAGCCCGGCTGAACCAGGGTCAGGCAATCAGCCCCAGCATTTT.

This chain connects TRBV19 to TRBJ2-7; the D gene is possibly TRBD1 (6 bases). Trimming removed 6 bases from V and 0 bases from J, with 15 bases in between. The germline V gene has CDR1 LNHDA and CDR2 SQIVND (reference sequence). The CDR3 runs to 15 residues. The DNA of the CDR3 is TGTGCCAGTAGCTCCGGGACACTGAGCTCCTACGAGCAGTACTTC. Its protein product is CASSSGTLSSYEQYF.

The J gene is TRBJ2-6, the V gene TRBV7-9; TRBD1 aligns across 7 bases. CDR3 length equals 14 residues. With 10 bases clipped from V and 2 bases from J, the junction kept 5 bases outside the gene matches. Germline V gene sequence: CDR1 SEHNR, CDR2 FQNEAQ (reference sequence). The CDR3 DNA sequence: TGTGCCACCCCCACAGGGGCTGGGGCCAACGTCCTGACTTTC. Amino acids: CATPTGAGANVLTF.

This rearrangement joins TRBV12-5 to TRBJ2-1; D is possibly TRBD2 (7 bases). Trimming removed 2 bases at V and 9 bases at J, with 20 bases between. The CDR3 is 16 amino acids. CDR1 is LGHNT and CDR2 is FRNRAP in the germline V gene. The CDR3 DNA is TGTGCTAGTGGTTTGCCAGGTGGGGGGGCCTTCAGTGAGCAGTTCTTC. Its translation is CASGLPGGGAFSEQFF.

The J gene is TRBJ2-5, the V gene TRBV2; 16 nucleotides match TRBD2. The germline CDR1 and CDR2 sequences are SNHLY and FYNNEI. Trimming at V came to 5 bases and at J to 4 bases, leaving 7 bases not matched to a gene. The CDR3 runs to 17 residues. For the CDR3, the DNA is TGTGCCAGCAGTCCCGGGACTAGCGGGAGGGCAGGAGAGACCCAGTACTTC. This encodes CASSPGTSGRAGETQYF. The full variable domain, its missing parts supplied by reference TRBV2 and TRBJ2-5, is EPEVTQTPSHQVTQMGQEVILRCVPISNHLYFYWYRQILGQKVEFLVSFYNNEISEKSEIFDDQFSVERPDGSNFTLKIRSTKLEDSAMYFCASSPGTSGRAGETQYFGPGTRLLVL.

J is TRBJ1-3 and V is TRBV6-5; 10 nucleotides agree with TRBD1. The germline gives CDR1 MNHEY, CDR2 SVGAGI. V gave up 6 bases and J gave up 2 bases; unmatched junction bases: 4. The CDR3 runs to 15 residues. The CDR3 is CASSSGTGAGNTIYF. CDR3 nucleotides: TGTGCCAGCAGCTCAGGGACAGGGGCTGGAAACACCATATATTTT.

The chain joins TRBV5-6 to TRBJ2-7; TRBD2 matches at 14 bases. The germline V gene encodes CDR1 SGHDT and CDR2 YYEEEE. V lost 4 bases, J lost 5 bases, and 8 bases stayed unmatched. The CDR3 has 16 amino acids. The DNA for the CDR3 is TGTGCCAGCAGCCTCGGACTAGCGGGAGGCCATAACGAGCAGTACTTC. Its protein product is CASSLGLAGGHNEQYF.

V gene TRBV11-3 combines with J gene TRBJ1-2; 7 positions match TRBD1. This CDR3 is 19 amino acids long. V shed 3 bases and J 5 bases; nucleotides not matched to a gene: 21. CDR1 is SGHNT, CDR2 YENEEA, per germline. The CDR3 sequence: CASSFIPYQTGLLKYGYTF. CDR3 bases: TGTGCCAGCAGCTTTATCCCCTACCAGACAGGGCTCCTTAAGTATGGCTACACCTTC.

V is TRBV4-3 and J is TRBJ2-1; 11 bases line up with TRBD2. V was clipped by 4 bases and J by 5 bases; unmatched bases: 7. The CDR3 has 16 amino acids. Looked up from germline, CDR1 is LGHNA and CDR2 is YSLEER. CDR3 bases: TGCGCCAGCAGCCTCAACCCGACTAGCGGGAACAATGAGCAGTTCTTC. Translation gives CASSLNPTSGNNEQFF.

In the case of this clone: Other DNA sequences in the same sample also yield this CDR3. This chain links TRBV18 with TRBJ2-1, with 7 nucleotides matching TRBD1. The CDR3 covers 14 residues. Germline CDR1 reads KGHSH; CDR2 reads LQKENI. With V trimmed by 3 bases and J by 5 bases, 4 bases remained unmatched. The CDR3 sequence is CASSPGTVNNEQFF. In DNA form, the CDR3 reads TGTGCCAGCTCACCTGGGACAGTAAACAATGAGCAGTTCTTC.

DNA of the CDR3: TGTGCCAGCAGTCCCCAGGGGTTTCAAGAGACCCAGTACTTC. Translated, it gives CASSPQGFQETQYF. The chain couples TRBV2 to TRBJ2-5; maybe TRBD1 (6 bases). This CDR3 has 14 residues. Trimming left V 5 bases short and J 2 bases short, with 12 bases between. Germline CDR1 is SNHLY and CDR2 is FYNNEI.

This chain uses TRBV19 with TRBJ2-6; D uncertain. The V gene lost 6 bases and the J gene lost 4 bases, with 10 bases spanning the gap. The CDR3 runs to 14 residues. Germline loops: CDR1 LNHDA, CDR2 SQIVND (reference sequence). The CDR3 coding sequence is TGTGCCAGTAGCAGGCAGGCAGGGGCCAACGTCCTGACTTTC. It translates to CASSRQAGANVLTF.

The chain uses TRBV7-2 and TRBJ2-1; 9 bases align to TRBD2. Trimming cost V 7 bases and J 6 bases; bases outside gene matches: 7. Germline loops: CDR1 SGHTA, CDR2 FQGNSA. The CDR3 is 14 amino acids. The CDR3 loop reads CASTPGLASNEQFF. CDR3 sequence (DNA): TGTGCCAGCACCCCGGGACTAGCATCCAATGAGCAGTTCTTC.